The 8 T cell receptor beta chains reported below all come from one sample, sequenced in a study of blood T cell repertoires in COVID-19. Measured with immunoSEQ multiplex PCR; TCRdb has only the in-frame clones, and not every one. The sample yields about 160,000 clones, 65% to 85% seen once. Specimen: PBMCs or T cells enriched from blood (not recorded which). These TCRs come from a woman aged 45-60 years in a cohort exposed to, infected with or recovered from COVID-19 (not recorded which).

The chain recombines TRBV7-8 with TRBJ1-6, with TRBD1 matching 10 bases. Per the germline V gene, CDR1 is SGHVS and CDR2 is FQNEAQ. The CDR3 spans 15 residues. The trim removed 5 bases at V and 11 bases at J, leaving 9 bases unmatched. The CDR3 here is CASSEPGQGRTPLHF. CDR3 bases: TGTGCCAGCAGCGAGCCGGGACAGGGGCGTACACCCCTCCACTTT.

The V and J genes are TRBV7-2 and TRBJ2-2, with D hard to call. Per germline, CDR1 SGHTA and CDR2 FQGNSA. V was cut by 5 bases and J by 4 bases, with 14 bases left in between. The CDR3 spans 15 residues. The CDR3: CASSPRGLPTGELFF. The CDR3 nucleotides are TGTGCCAGCAGCCCACGAGGCCTTCCCACCGGGGAGCTGTTTTTT. Looking up the rest from reference TRBV7-2 and TRBJ2-2 gives the full variable domain: GAGVSQSPSNKVTEKGKDVELRCDPISGHTALYWYRQSLGQGLEFLIYFQGNSAPDKSGLPSDRFSAERTGGSVSTLTIQRTQQEDSAVYLCASSPRGLPTGELFFGEGSRLTVL.

CDR3 coding DNA: TGCGCCAGCAGCTTGCATGGACTAGCGGCGGGAGGCTACGAGCAGTACTTC. It codes for CASSLHGLAAGGYEQYF. The gene calls are TRBV5-1 and TRBJ2-7; 10 nucleotides line up with TRBD2. Trimming removed 1 base from V and 3 bases from J; junction bases left unmatched: 10. CDR1 and CDR2 (germline): SGHRS, YFSETQ. This CDR3 has 17 residues.

This chain links TRBV7-3 with TRBJ2-2; D possibly corresponds to TRBD1 (6 bases). Germline V gene lookup returns CDR1 SGHTA and CDR2 FQGTGA. The length of the CDR3 is 16 residues. The V end was cut by 5 bases, the J end by 4 bases, with 17 bases between. The CDR3 nucleotides read TGTGCCAGCAGCCCGCGACCACAGGGCGGCACCGGGGAGCTGTTTTTT. Encoded protein: CASSPRPQGGTGELFF.

The rearrangement uses TRBV9 and TRBJ1-1, with 7 positions matching TRBD1. The junction had 4 bases not matched to a gene; V was cut back by 0 bases and J by 5 bases. The CDR3 is 14 amino acids. CDR1 and CDR2 (germline): SGDLS, YYNGEE. The CDR3 bases are TGTGCCAGCAGCGTAGTGTCAGGGGGTACTGAAGCTTTCTTT. Translated, it gives CASSVVSGGTEAFF.

The V call is TRBV7-9, the J call TRBJ2-5, with a possible D match to TRBD1 (6 bases). Deletions cut 2 bases from V and 5 bases from J, with 15 bases between. Germline CDR1 is SEHNR and CDR2 is FQNEAQ (reference sequence). The CDR3 has 15 residues. CDR3 in DNA: TGTGCCAGCAGCTTAACCAGGGGCGCAGGGGAGACCCAGTACTTC. Residues: CASSLTRGAGETQYF.

In its sample, this clone was seen once. As DNA, the CDR3 is TGCGCCAGCAGCCAAGAAGGGGTCTTCATCGGGGAGCTGTTTTTT. Amino acid sequence: CASSQEGVFIGELFF. This sequence joins TRBV4-1 and TRBJ2-2; weak D call: TRBD1 (5 bases). The CDR3 runs to 15 residues. The ends were cut back, 0 bases at V and 7 bases at J, with 12 bases in the middle. The germline CDR1 and CDR2 sequences are MGHRA and YSYEKL.

This chain connects TRBV30 to TRBJ1-2; D unclear. This CDR3 has 13 amino acids. The ends were cut back, 8 bases at V and 0 bases at J, with 13 bases in the middle. CDR1 is GTSNPN, CDR2 SVGIG, per germline (reference sequence). Here the CDR3 DNA reads TGTGCCCGATCTTGGGGAGCTAACTATGGCTACACCTTC. Amino acid sequence: CARSWGANYGYTF.